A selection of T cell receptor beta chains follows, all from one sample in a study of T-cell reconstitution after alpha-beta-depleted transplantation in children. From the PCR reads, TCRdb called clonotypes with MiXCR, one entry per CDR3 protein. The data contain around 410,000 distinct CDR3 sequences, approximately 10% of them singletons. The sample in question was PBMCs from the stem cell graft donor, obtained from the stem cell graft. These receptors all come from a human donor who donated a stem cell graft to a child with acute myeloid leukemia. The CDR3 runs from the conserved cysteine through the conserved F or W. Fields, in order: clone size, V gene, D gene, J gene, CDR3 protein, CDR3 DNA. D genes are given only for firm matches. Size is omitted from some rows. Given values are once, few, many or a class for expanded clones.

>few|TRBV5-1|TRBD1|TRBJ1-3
CASSSWTGSGNTIYF
TGCGCCAGCAGCTCCTGGACAGGGTCGGGAAACACCATATATTTT
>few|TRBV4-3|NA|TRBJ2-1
CASSQGPSSYNEQFF
TGCGCCAGCAGCCAAGGACCTAGCTCCTACAATGAGCAGTTCTTC
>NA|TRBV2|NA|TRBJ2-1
CASSVGVSEQFF
TGTGCCAGCAGTGTCGGGGTTAGTGAGCAGTTCTTC
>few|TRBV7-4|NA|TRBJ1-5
CASSLVVLGRACNQPQHF
TGTGCCAGCAGCTTAGTGGTTTTGGGCAGGGCCTGCAATCAGCCCCAGCATTTT
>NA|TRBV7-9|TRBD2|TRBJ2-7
CASSLGLAGVLSEQYF
TGTGCCAGCAGCTTAGGACTAGCGGGAGTTCTGAGCGAGCAGTACTTC
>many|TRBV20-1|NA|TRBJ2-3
CSARQRATDTQYF
TGCAGTGCTAGACAGCGGGCCACAGATACGCAGTATTTT
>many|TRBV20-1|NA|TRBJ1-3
CSAPALASGNTIYF
TGCAGTGCCCCGGCCCTGGCCTCTGGAAACACCATATATTTT
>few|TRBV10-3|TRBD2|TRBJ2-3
CAITTERGIDTQYF
TGTGCCATCACCACAGAGCGGGGGATAGATACGCAGTATTTT
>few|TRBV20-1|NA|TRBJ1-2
CSAITRTGTYGYTF
TGCAGTGCCATCACCCGCACAGGGACCTATGGCTACACCTTC
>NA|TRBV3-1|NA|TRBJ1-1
CASSQLGTMNTEAFF
TGTGCCAGCAGCCAACTTGGGACAATGAACACTGAAGCTTTCTTT
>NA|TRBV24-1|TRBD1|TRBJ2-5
CATSDQGQEGPHYF
TGTGCCACCAGTGACCAGGGACAGGAAGGTCCCCACTACTTC
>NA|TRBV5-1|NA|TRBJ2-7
CASSSPQGTSYEQYF
TGCGCCAGCAGCTCTCCCCAGGGGACCTCCTACGAGCAGTACTTC
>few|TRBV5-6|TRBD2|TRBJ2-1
CASSQTVGEGQGEQFF
TGTGCCAGCAGCCAGACCGTGGGGGAGGGCCAGGGTGAGCAGTTCTTC
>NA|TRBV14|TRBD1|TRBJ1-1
CASSRLGQGGNTEAFF
TGTGCCAGCAGCCGCTTGGGACAGGGAGGAAACACTGAAGCTTTCTTT
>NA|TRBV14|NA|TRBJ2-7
CASSQWSGPYEQYF
TGTGCCAGCAGCCAATGGTCAGGGCCCTACGAGCAGTACTTC
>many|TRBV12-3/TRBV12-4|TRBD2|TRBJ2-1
CASSFGLAAGNEQFF
TGTGCCAGCAGTTTTGGGCTAGCGGCGGGGAATGAGCAGTTCTTC
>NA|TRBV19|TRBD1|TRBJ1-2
CASTTTGDWYYGYTF
TGTGCCAGTACCACAACAGGGGATTGGTACTATGGCTACACCTTC
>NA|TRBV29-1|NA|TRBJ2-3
CSVEGPASTDTQYF
TGCAGCGTTGAAGGGCCCGCTAGCACAGATACGCAGTATTTT